This T cell receptor beta chain appears in the sequencing data of a study of blood T cells in healthy people across ages. Next came a second PCR, run for about 6 to 12 cycles, which used a sample-barcoded 5' primer along with a J-beta primer mix. TCRdb fed the 5' RACE reads into MiXCR, producing one record per CDR3 protein. The sample comprises hundreds of thousands of distinct CDR3 sequences, 40% to 55% of which are singletons, and 20% to 25% rests with the top ten. V was pared by 0 bases and J by 2 bases, with 5 bases of the junction left unmatched. The CDR3 length is 16 residues. Germline values: CDR1 LGHNA, CDR2 YSLEER. This clonotype was observed a few times.

This chain uses TRBV4-3 with TRBJ2-7; 9 bases map to TRBD2. Sequenced sample: blood. The clonotype originates from a man older than 75 in good health. CDR3: CASSQDPPSGAYEQYF. CDR3 DNA: TGCGCCAGCAGCCAAGATCCCCCTAGCGGGGCCTACGAGCAGTACTTC.